This T cell receptor (beta chain) was profiled in a study of control samples from healthy donors and cancer patients. Here immunoSEQ multiplex PCR was the method, and the copy in TCRdb shows in-frame clones only, minus some. The table shows about 180,000 clones, with 90% occurring only once. Germline V gene data show CDR1 as ENHRY and CDR2 as SYGVKD. This CDR3 is 11 amino acids long. With 6 bases removed from V and 12 bases from J, the gap between germline ends came to 12 bases. The V and J genes are TRBV10-3 and TRBJ2-1; D is perhaps TRBD1 (6 bases). The TCR sequence derives from a woman aged 45-65 years in good health. The specimen was blood. The CDR3 region is CAIRQGSGQFF. In DNA, the CDR3 is TGTGCCATCAGGCAGGGGTCTGGGCAGTTCTTC.